The present entry profiles one T cell receptor (beta chain) with its context. The sample comes from a study of blood T cell repertoires in COVID-19. Study details: Acute and convalescent COVID-19 samples came from the United States, Italy and Spain. PBMCs, B-cell-depleted T cells, or T cells were the source of the cDNA or gDNA that made up the material.

In the source study's methods: Estimation of nucleated cell counts was performed using reference gene primer amplification. TCRdb keeps only in-frame clones here, not all; method: immunoSEQ multiplex PCR. V, J and clone size reflect that table, while D and trimming were determined from the DNA. The table records approximately 400,000 clones, approximately 88% of them present only once. The sample comprised peripheral blood. The source of this sequence is a man aged 35-49 years with acute or convalescent COVID-19.

In DNA, the CDR3 is TGTGCCAGCAGTTTATCGGGGGGCGCGCCCGGGGAGCTGTTTTTT. Protein sequence: CASSLSGGAPGELFF. The chain links TRBV6-5 to TRBJ2-2, with D possibly being TRBD2 (7 bases). Germline V CDR1 and CDR2: MNHEY, SVGAGI. This CDR3 is 15 amino acids long. Trimming pared 4 bases from V and 6 bases from J, leaving 15 bases between.